This is a list of T cell receptor beta chains from one sample in a study of blood T cell repertoires in COVID-19. Generated by immunoSEQ multiplex PCR, the TCRdb table keeps only in-frame clones and is missing some. The sample lists around 150,000 clones; over 65% were seen once. Sequenced input: peripheral blood. The receptor set was obtained from a man in his 60s with acute or convalescent COVID-19. Both conserved end residues are part of each CDR3. D genes are given only for firm matches. A row's size may be missing; if present it is once, few, many or a size class.

TRBJ2-5	TRBV5-6	TRBD1	NA	TGTGCCAGCAGCTTTACCGGGACAGGGCAAGAGACCCAGTACTTC	CASSFTGTGQETQYF
TRBJ1-5	TRBV18	NA	NA	TGTGCCAGCTCACCACCCCAGGGGCAGAGCAATCAGCCCCAGCATTTT	CASSPPQGQSNQPQHF
TRBJ2-5	TRBV19	TRBD1	NA	TGTGCCAGTAGTATGGGACAGGGGGAATTAGAGACCCAGTACTTC	CASSMGQGELETQYF
TRBJ1-1	TRBV29-1	TRBD1	NA	TGCAGCGTTGAAGATATAGGACAGGAGAACACTGAAGCTTTCTTT	CSVEDIGQENTEAFF
TRBJ2-2	TRBV2	TRBD2	few	TGTGCCAGCCGCCCTAGCGGGGGAATAGGGGAGCTGTTTTTT	CASRPSGGIGELFF
TRBJ1-1	TRBV7-8	NA	NA	TGTGCCAGCAGCTCCTCCGGTAGGGGAGGGACTGAAGCTTTCTTT	CASSSSGRGGTEAFF
TRBJ2-3	TRBV7-6	TRBD1	once	TGTGCCAGCAGCGCCACAGGGGAGACCACAGATACGCAGTATTTT	CASSATGETTDTQYF
TRBJ2-2	TRBV18	NA	NA	TGTGCCAGCTCACTTCGACAGGCAAGCCTGAACACCGGGGAGCTGTTTTTT	CASSLRQASLNTGELFF
TRBJ1-3	TRBV19	TRBD1	NA	TGTGCCAGTAGTATTGCGACCGGACAGGGGTTAGGAAACACCATATATTTT	CASSIATGQGLGNTIYF
TRBJ2-7	TRBV9	TRBD1	NA	TGTGCCAGCAGCCCCAGACAGGGTGGCGAGCAGTACTTC	CASSPRQGGEQYF
TRBJ1-4	TRBV19	NA	NA	TGTGCCACCCTTGCGGGGGGCCACAATGAAAAACTGTTTTTT	CATLAGGHNEKLFF
TRBJ2-2	TRBV6-5	TRBD1	NA	TGTGCCAGCAGTTACTCGAGGACAGGGGCCGGGGAGCTGTTTTTT	CASSYSRTGAGELFF
TRBJ1-1	TRBV5-4	TRBD1	NA	TGTGCCAGCAGCGCGGGACAGGGGTACACTGAAGCTTTCTTT	CASSAGQGYTEAFF
TRBJ1-1	TRBV5-4	TRBD1	NA	TGTGCCAGCAGCCAGGGACAGGGGGCGACTGAAGCTTTCTTT	CASSQGQGATEAFF
TRBJ2-3	TRBV7-2	TRBD1	NA	TGTGCCGGGGGACAGGGGGCTAGCACAGATACGCAGTATTTT	CAGGQGASTDTQYF
TRBJ1-2	TRBV10-3	TRBD1	NA	TGTGCCATCAGTGGCTCAAGAGGACAGGGGCTTAACTATGGCTACACCTTC	CAISGSRGQGLNYGYTF
TRBJ2-3	TRBV24-1	NA	NA	TGTGCCACCAGTGATTTCACAGCTACAGATACGCAGTATTTT	CATSDFTATDTQYF
TRBJ1-2	TRBV19	NA	NA	TGTGCCAGTAGTAGACAGGTTGATGGCTACACCTTC	CASSRQVDGYTF
TRBJ2-2	TRBV3-1/TRBV3-2	TRBD2	once	TGTGCCAGCCGAGCGGGGGCGGGCGGGGAGCTGTTTTTT	CASRAGAGGELFF
TRBJ1-1	TRBV2	TRBD1	NA	TGTGCCAGCACCCGAACCGCCGACAGGGTGGTCACTGAAGCTTTCTTT	CASTRTADRVVTEAFF
TRBJ2-1	TRBV7-2	NA	NA	TGTGCCAGCAGTAACAGACGTTACAATGAGCAGTTCTTC	CASSNRRYNEQFF
TRBJ2-2	TRBV7-8	NA	NA	TGTGCCAGCAGCCACTCCTTAACCCCCAGGGTACCGAACACCGGGGAGCTGTTTTTT	CASSHSLTPRVPNTGELFF
TRBJ1-4	TRBV19	NA	NA	TGTGCCAGTACCCCACGGGGGGGCACTAATGAAAAACTGTTTTTT	CASTPRGGTNEKLFF
TRBJ2-5	TRBV5-8	NA	NA	TGTGCCAGCAGCAGACTGGAGGGGTACCAAGAGACCCAGTACTTC	CASSRLEGYQETQYF
TRBJ1-2	TRBV18	NA	NA	TGTGCCAGCTCACCTGAGCGGGCTGGCTACACCTTC	CASSPERAGYTF
TRBJ2-5	TRBV2	TRBD1	once	TGTGCCAGCAGTGACGGACAGGGTGAGGAGACCCAGTACTTC	CASSDGQGEETQYF
TRBJ1-1	TRBV5-1	TRBD1	NA	TGCGCCAGCAGCCTTCGGGACAGCCTGGACACTGAAGCTTTCTTT	CASSLRDSLDTEAFF
TRBJ2-2	TRBV6-1	NA	NA	TGTGCCAGCAGTGAAATCTTTCCGAACACCGGGGAGCTGTTTTTT	CASSEIFPNTGELFF
TRBJ2-2	TRBV12-2	NA	NA	NA	CASRHPVARGSNGELFF
TRBJ2-1	TRBV19	TRBD1	NA	TGTGCCAGTAGACCGGACAGGGGCTCCTACAATGAGCAGTTCTTC	CASRPDRGSYNEQFF
TRBJ2-3	TRBV30	NA	NA	TGTGCCTGGGAGGGGGGGGGAGGTACGCAGTATTTT	CAWEGGGGTQYF
TRBJ1-3	TRBV7-8	TRBD1	NA	TGTGCCAGCAGCTTAGAGGGACAGGATGACTCTGGAAACACCATATATTTT	CASSLEGQDDSGNTIYF
TRBJ1-1	TRBV4-1	NA	few	TGCGCCAGCAGCCATTGGGCGGGGGACACTGAAGCTTTCTTT	CASSHWAGDTEAFF
TRBJ2-1	TRBV6-6	NA	NA	TGTGCCGGGGAGGCAGGGCCCCTCGATGAGCAGTTCTTC	CAGEAGPLDEQFF
TRBJ1-2	TRBV19	TRBD1	NA	TGTGCCAGTAGTCTGGGACAGTCAAGAACTTATAATGGCTACACCTTC	CASSLGQSRTYNGYTF
TRBJ2-5	TRBV9	TRBD2	NA	TGTGCCAGCAGCGGGACTAGCGGGGGGGCAGAGACCCAGTACTTC	CASSGTSGGAETQYF
TRBJ1-4	TRBV4-3	NA	few	TGCGCCAGCAGCCAGGGGGGATCCGAAAAACTGTTTTTT	CASSQGGSEKLFF
TRBJ1-4	TRBV11-2	TRBD1	NA	TGTGCCAGCAGCCGTATCACAGGGGGCAAGGACGAAAAACTGTTTTTT	CASSRITGGKDEKLFF
TRBJ2-1	TRBV10-3	NA	NA	TGTGCCATTCAAAGGGGGAGTGGGTACAATGAGCAGTTCTTC	CAIQRGSGYNEQFF
TRBJ2-3	TRBV18	TRBD2	NA	TGTGCCAGCTCACCCATAACGGGGGGGCCTCACCCAGATACGCAGTATTTT	CASSPITGGPHPDTQYF
TRBJ2-1	TRBV24-1	TRBD2	NA	TGTGCCACCAGTGCCGAGACTAGCGAGGTCAATGAGCAGTTCTTC	CATSAETSEVNEQFF
TRBJ1-2	TRBV9	NA	NA	TGTGCCAGCAGCGACGACAGAAGAAATAACTATGGCTACACCTTC	CASSDDRRNNYGYTF
TRBJ1-4	TRBV18	TRBD1	NA	TGTGCCAGCTCAATGACAGGGGAAACTAATGAAAAACTGTTTTTT	CASSMTGETNEKLFF
TRBJ2-7	TRBV4-3	TRBD1	NA	TGCGCCAGCTCCCGAGACAGGGACACCCGCCACGAGCAGTACTTC	CASSRDRDTRHEQYF
TRBJ2-7	TRBV28	NA	NA	TGTGCCAGCAGTGGGGACATCTACGAGCAGTACTTC	CASSGDIYEQYF
TRBJ2-1	TRBV29-1	TRBD2	NA	TGCAGCGTTCAAGGACTAGCGGGGGGGAATGAGCAGTTCTTC	CSVQGLAGGNEQFF
TRBJ1-1	TRBV5-4	TRBD1	NA	TGTGCCAGCAGCTTAAACAGGGGGATTGATTCCGAAAACACTGAAGCTTTCTTT	CASSLNRGIDSENTEAFF
TRBJ2-5	TRBV11-2	TRBD2	NA	TGTGCCAGCAGCTTAATAGCGGGGGCTCAAGAGACCCAGTACTTC	CASSLIAGAQETQYF
TRBJ2-1	TRBV28	TRBD2	NA	TGTGCCAGCGGCTTGACTAGCGGGGGCCCTTCCTCCTACAATGAGCAGTTCTTC	CASGLTSGGPSSYNEQFF
TRBJ1-6	TRBV19	NA	few	TGTGCCAGTAGTGCCGTCTTCGGGACTTATAATTCACCCCTCCACTTT	CASSAVFGTYNSPLHF
TRBJ2-6	TRBV7-6	NA	NA	TGTGCCAGCAGCCCCGGAGTGGATACCAACGTCCTGACTTTC	CASSPGVDTNVLTF
TRBJ2-2	TRBV16	NA	NA	TGTGCCAGCAACCAACAGGTGAACACCGGGGAGCTGTTTTTT	CASNQQVNTGELFF
TRBJ1-5	TRBV30	NA	NA	TGTGCCTGGAGGACAGGACAGTCAAATCAGCCCCAGCATTTT	CAWRTGQSNQPQHF
TRBJ2-7	TRBV19	TRBD2	few	TGTGCCAGTAGTATAGATCCGTCGCGGGGGGGTTACGAGCAGTACTTC	CASSIDPSRGGYEQYF
TRBJ1-1	TRBV20-1	NA	NA	TGCAGTGTTGGGGAGCAAACTGAAGCTTTCTTT	CSVGEQTEAFF
TRBJ1-5	TRBV5-1	TRBD1	NA	TGCGCCAGCAGCCGACAGGGGGGAAATCAGCCCCAGCATTTT	CASSRQGGNQPQHF
TRBJ2-7	TRBV9	TRBD1	NA	TGTGCCAGCAGCGCCGAGGGACAGGGTACGGGAGAGCAGTACTTC	CASSAEGQGTGEQYF
TRBJ2-2	TRBV24-1	TRBD1	NA	TGTGCCACCAGCCGACAGGGAGCCGGGGAGCTGTTTTTT	CATSRQGAGELFF
TRBJ2-1	TRBV10-1	NA	NA	TGCGCCAGCGGAGGGGGACAGTCATACAATGAGCAGTTCTTC	CASGGGQSYNEQFF
TRBJ1-2	TRBV10-3	NA	few	TGTGCCATTACAACGACAAGTTCTAACTATGGCTACACCTTC	CAITTTSSNYGYTF